This record looks at one T cell receptor beta chain sequence and its context. The TCRbeta library incorporated unique molecular identifiers. MiXCR, applied by TCRdb to the PCR reads, yields one record per CDR3 protein. The top ten clones hold 3.5% to 4% of a sample with 350,000 to 400,000 distinct CDR3 sequences, around 20% of them seen once. Germline-derived CDR1 and CDR2 are SNHLY and FYNNEI. The CDR3 is 13 amino acids. With 7 bases clipped from V and 5 bases from J, the junction kept 2 bases outside the gene matches. The data are from a study of T-cell reconstitution after alpha-beta-depleted transplantation in children.

The gene calls are TRBV2 and TRBJ2-3; 11 bases are shared with TRBD2. The clonotype comes from a human donor who donated a stem cell graft to a child with acute myeloid leukemia. This material consisted of PBMCs from the stem cell graft donor, taken from the stem cell graft. CDR3 bases: TGTGCCAGCACCGGACTAGCGGGAGATACGCAGTATTTT. Protein sequence: CASTGLAGDTQYF.